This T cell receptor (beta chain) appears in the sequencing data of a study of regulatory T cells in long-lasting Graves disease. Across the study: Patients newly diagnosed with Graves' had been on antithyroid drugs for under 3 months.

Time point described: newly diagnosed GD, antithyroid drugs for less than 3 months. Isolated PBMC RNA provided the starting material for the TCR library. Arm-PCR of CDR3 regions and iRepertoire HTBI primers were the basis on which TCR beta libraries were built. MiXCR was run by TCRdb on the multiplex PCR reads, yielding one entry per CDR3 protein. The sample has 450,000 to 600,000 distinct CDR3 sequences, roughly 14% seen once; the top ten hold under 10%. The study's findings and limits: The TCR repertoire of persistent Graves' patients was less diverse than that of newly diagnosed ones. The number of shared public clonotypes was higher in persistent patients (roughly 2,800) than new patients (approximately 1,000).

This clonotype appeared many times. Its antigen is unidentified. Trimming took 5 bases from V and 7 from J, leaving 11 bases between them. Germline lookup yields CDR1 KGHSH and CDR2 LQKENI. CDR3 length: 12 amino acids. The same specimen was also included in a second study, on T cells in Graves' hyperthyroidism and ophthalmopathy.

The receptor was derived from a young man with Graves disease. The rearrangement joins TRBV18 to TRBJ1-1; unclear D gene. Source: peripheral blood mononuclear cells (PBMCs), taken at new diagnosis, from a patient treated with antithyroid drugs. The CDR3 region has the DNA TGTGCCAGCTCAAGAAAGGACCTTGAAGCTTTCTTT. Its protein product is CASSRKDLEAFF.